Following are 19 T cell receptor beta chains from one sample sequenced in a study of cytomegalovirus exposure and HLA in healthy donors. Primers for the PCR totalled 60 Vbeta and 13 Jbeta. TCRdb keeps only in-frame clones here, not all; method: immunoSEQ multiplex PCR. In the table there are about 120,000 clones, about 83% of which are singletons. Sequenced: PBMCs. Every receptor here comes from a middle-aged woman in good health and CMV-seropositive.

V and J are TRBV10-3 and TRBJ2-3; 10 bases are a match to TRBD2. CDR3 length: 16 amino acids. Trimming removed 0 bases from V and 3 bases from J; junction bases left unmatched: 3. The germline CDR1 and CDR2 sequences are ENHRY and SYGVKD. This CDR3 reads CAISESGTSVTDTQYF. CDR3 sequence (DNA): TGTGCCATCAGTGAGTCCGGGACTAGCGTTACAGATACGCAGTATTTT.

The CDR3 nucleotides are TGTGCCAGTAGTATAAGTGGGGGCGGCGAGCAGTACTTC. Translated: CASSISGGGEQYF. The rearrangement links TRBV19 to TRBJ2-7; possibly TRBD1 for D (6 bases). The CDR3 loop spans 13 amino acids. The germline gives CDR1 LNHDA, CDR2 SQIVND (reference sequence). V was clipped by 2 bases and J by 6 bases, with 11 bases between them.

The table lists this clone with a count of one. The chain employs TRBV9 and TRBJ2-1; no clear D gene. The V gene lost 4 bases and the J gene lost 10 bases, with 12 bases spanning the gap. The germline CDR1 and CDR2 sequences are SGDLS and YYNGEE. This CDR3 contains 12 residues. The CDR3 sequence: CASSPPLGEQFF. The CDR3 DNA sequence: TGTGCCAGCAGCCCTCCCCTCGGGGAGCAGTTCTTC. The variable domain in full, completed from reference TRBV9 and TRBJ2-1, reads DSGVTQTPKHLITATGQRVTLRCSPRSGDLSVYWYQQSLDQGLQFLIQYYNGEERAKGNILERFSAQQFPDLHSELNLSSLELGDSALYFCASSPPLGEQFFGPGTRLTVL.

V and J are TRBV7-2 and TRBJ1-1; D remains unclear. Germline V lookup: CDR1 SGHTA, CDR2 FQGNSA. Trimming removed 5 bases from V and 1 base from J, with 8 bases in between. This CDR3 has 13 residues. In nucleotides, the CDR3 is TGTGCCAGCAGCCCACGGTGGAACACTGAAGCTTTCTTT. This translates into CASSPRWNTEAFF.

The chain carries TRBV4-1 and TRBJ2-7; D might be TRBD2 (6 bases). The CDR3 length is 14 residues. V lost 4 bases and J lost 2, with 12 bases in between. Germline-derived CDR1 and CDR2 are MGHRA and YSYEKL. CDR3 bases: TGCGCCAGCAGCCTAAGCGGGTCTCCCTACGAGCAGTACTTC. It specifies CASSLSGSPYEQYF.

The chain links TRBV2 to TRBJ2-1; 12 bases align to TRBD2. J gave up 7 bases and V 6 bases, and 10 bases lay outside the gene matches. This CDR3 is built from 16 residues. The germline V gene has CDR1 SNHLY and CDR2 FYNNEI. The CDR3 bases are TGTGCCAGCAGGACTAGCGGGAGAGGGGCTCGGAATGAGCAGTTCTTC. It codes for CASRTSGRGARNEQFF. The full variable domain, completed using reference TRBV2 and TRBJ2-1, is EPEVTQTPSHQVTQMGQEVILRCVPISNHLYFYWYRQILGQKVEFLVSFYNNEISEKSEIFDDQFSVERPDGSNFTLKIRSTKLEDSAMYFCASRTSGRGARNEQFFGPGTRLTVL.

The V call is TRBV7-6, the J call TRBJ2-5; possibly TRBD1 for D (5 bases). CDR3 length: 14 residues. Per germline, CDR1 SGHVS and CDR2 FNYEAQ. V was cut by 3 bases and J by 5 bases, with 13 bases left in between. CDR3 protein: CASSFPGWMETQYF. For the CDR3, the DNA is TGTGCCAGCAGCTTCCCAGGGTGGATGGAGACCCAGTACTTC.

This chain joins TRBV2 and TRBJ1-3; D is ambiguous. V lost 7 bases to trimming and J lost 0 bases, with 10 bases between them. CDR1 is SNHLY, CDR2 FYNNEI, per germline. The CDR3 spans 14 residues. CDR3 DNA: TGTGCCAGCACCCCCGAGAGCTCTGGAAACACCATATATTTT. It encodes CASTPESSGNTIYF. Using reference TRBV2 and TRBJ1-3 for the parts outside the CDR3, the full variable domain is EPEVTQTPSHQVTQMGQEVILRCVPISNHLYFYWYRQILGQKVEFLVSFYNNEISEKSEIFDDQFSVERPDGSNFTLKIRSTKLEDSAMYFCASTPESSGNTIYFGEGSWLTVV.

A word on this clone: The junction departs from the called germline gene at one end, perhaps through a read error. At the DNA level, this CDR3 is encoded by other sequences in the same sample as well. The chain has TRBV7-9 and TRBJ2-3; D is undetermined. Germline CDR1 and CDR2: SEHNR and FQNEAQ (reference sequence). CDR3 size: 15 residues. The chain's CDR3 is CSSSPPGISTDTQYF. Written as DNA, the CDR3 is TGTTCCAGCAGCCCCCCGGGTATTAGCACAGATACGCAGTATTTT.

This clone appeared a few times. V usage is TRBV29-1 and J usage is TRBJ1-2; 7 nucleotides align to TRBD1. The CDR3 length is 12 residues. Germline V gene data show CDR1 as SQVTM and CDR2 as ANQGSEA. The CDR3 region has the DNA TGCGTGCTAGGGGGCTCGAACTATGGCTACACCTTC. This encodes CVLGGSNYGYTF.

The chain joins TRBV6-6 to TRBJ2-7; the D is unclear. Trimming left V 2 bases short and J 0 bases short, with 8 bases between. Germline CDR1 MNHNY, CDR2 SVGAGI (reference sequence). There are 14 residues in the CDR3. The DNA for the CDR3 is TGTGCCAGCAGTTACCAGGCGAACTCCTACGAGCAGTACTTC. This codes for CASSYQANSYEQYF.

This clone turned up a few times. The chain uses TRBV10-2 and TRBJ2-1; possible D gene TRBD2, 5 bases. CDR3 length: 15 residues. From germline, CDR1 is WSHSY and CDR2 SAAADI. V lost 3 bases, J lost 4 bases, and 13 bases lay in between. CDR3 in DNA: TGCGCCAGCAGTGAACCGCAGCGGCTATACAATGAGCAGTTCTTC. This encodes CASSEPQRLYNEQFF.

The chain has TRBV30 and TRBJ1-1; D gene ambiguous. Germline values: CDR1 GTSNPN, CDR2 SVGIG (reference sequence). The CDR3 loop spans 13 amino acids. The germline V and J ends were trimmed by 3 bases and 0 bases, with 8 bases remaining between them. Here the CDR3 reads CAWRLGVNTEAFF. The CDR3 region has the DNA TGTGCCTGGAGATTGGGAGTGAACACTGAAGCTTTCTTT.

The V and J genes are TRBV7-8 and TRBJ1-5; D unclear. The CDR3 totals 14 residues. Trimming stripped 3 bases from V and 3 bases from J, with 9 bases between. Germline V CDR1 and CDR2: SGHVS, FQNEAQ. CDR3 in DNA: TGTGCCAGCAGCTTCAATGGCCCCAATCAGCCCCAGCATTTT. This gives the protein CASSFNGPNQPQHF.

V gene TRBV6-6 combines with J gene TRBJ2-2, with 7 bases lining up with TRBD1. J was trimmed by 7 bases and V by 5 bases; bases with no gene match: 4. Germline-derived CDR1 and CDR2 are MNHNY and SVGAGI (reference sequence). The CDR3 loop spans 13 amino acids. The CDR3, as DNA: TGTGCCAGCAGTGACAGGGTGGTCGGGGAGCTGTTTTTT. This codes for CASSDRVVGELFF.

The rearrangement joins TRBV18 to TRBJ2-2, with 10 bases aligning to TRBD1. The germline gives CDR1 KGHSH, CDR2 LQKENI. The CDR3 is 19 amino acids. J lost 4 bases, V lost 4 bases, and 15 bases had no gene match. The CDR3 is CASSLYSGQGPRVTGELFF. The CDR3 DNA reads as TGTGCCAGCTCACTGTATTCGGGACAGGGGCCACGGGTCACCGGGGAGCTGTTTTTT.

The rearrangement uses TRBV10-1 and TRBJ2-2; 8 nucleotides align to TRBD1. The J segment lost 5 bases and the V segment lost 6 bases, leaving 8 bases of the junction unmatched. The CDR3 runs 15 residues. Germline loops: CDR1 WNHNN, CDR2 SYGVQD (reference sequence). DNA for the CDR3: TGCGCCAGCAGCCAAAGACAGGGGAGAACCGGGGAGCTGTTTTTT. Translation: CASSQRQGRTGELFF.

V gene TRBV5-5 combines with J gene TRBJ1-2; 10 bases line up with TRBD1. Trimming took 4 bases from V and 7 from J; bases not matched to a gene: 7. The CDR3 has 14 residues. The germline V gene encodes CDR1 SGHKS and CDR2 YYEKEE (reference sequence). The CDR3 DNA reads as TGTGCCAGCAGCCCAGACAGGGGGCGACGTGGCTACACCTTC. Its protein product is CASSPDRGRRGYTF.

The chain carries TRBV7-9 and TRBJ1-1, with 9 nucleotides matching TRBD1. CDR1 and CDR2 from the germline V gene are SEHNR and FQNEAQ (reference sequence). This CDR3 region has 17 residues. V dropped 4 bases and J dropped 3; count of bases not matched to a gene: 12. The CDR3 loop reads CASSSVGQGRRDTEAFF. The CDR3 bases are TGTGCCAGCAGCTCCGTCGGACAGGGGAGACGGGACACTGAAGCTTTCTTT.